A single sample gave rise to the 20 T cell receptor beta chains below, sequenced in a study of CD8 T cells in ankylosing spondylitis. Overall study results and limits: Made up of about eight highly homologous variants, a TCR beta motif appeared characteristic of ankylosing spondylitis blood.

No antigen has been identified for these receptors. MiXCR, applied by TCRdb to the 5' RACE reads, yields one record per CDR3 protein. The sample records about 750,000 distinct CDR3 sequences, 19% being singletons. What was sequenced was blood, either unsorted or a sorted T cell fraction (not recorded which). The source is a male donor with ankylosing spondylitis.

This clonotype was recorded a few times. J is TRBJ1-2 and V is TRBV6-1; 7 bases match TRBD1. Looked up from germline, CDR1 is MNHNS and CDR2 is SASEGT. The CDR3 runs 17 residues. V dropped 0 bases and J dropped 3; count of bases not matched to a gene: 10. CDR3 in DNA: TGTGCCAGCAGTGAAGCGGGGGACAGCATGTACGACTATGGCTACACCTTC. Translated, it gives CASSEAGDSMYDYGYTF.

The table lists this clonotype with many counts. The chain links TRBV4-1 to TRBJ2-1; D gene unclear. CDR3 length: 16 residues. Trimming pared 1 base from V and 10 bases from J, leaving 20 bases between. Germline lookup yields CDR1 MGHRA and CDR2 YSYEKL. This CDR3 is CASSQVDLVTMKEQFF. In nucleotides, the CDR3 is TGCGCCAGCAGCCAAGTCGACCTTGTGACAATGAAGGAGCAGTTCTTC.

A few counts support this clonotype. The chain joins TRBV5-1 to TRBJ1-5; D is perhaps TRBD1 (6 bases). The germline V gene has CDR1 SGHRS and CDR2 YFSETQ. The V end was cut by 0 bases, the J end by 6 bases, with 10 bases between. The length of the CDR3 is 14 residues. The CDR3 here is CASSLEGEGQPQHF. CDR3 nucleotide sequence: TGCGCCAGCAGCTTGGAGGGGGAGGGTCAGCCCCAGCATTTT.

This clonotype was picked up a small number of times. The chain carries TRBV7-9 and TRBJ2-7; a possible D gene is TRBD2 (6 bases). CDR3 length: 14 amino acids. CDR1 and CDR2 (germline): SEHNR, FQNEAQ (reference sequence). V was shortened by 2 bases and J by 6 bases, with 14 bases between the two germline ends. The CDR3 DNA reads as TGTGCCAGCAGCTTATCCGGGACTCTCGCCGAGCAGTACTTC. Protein product: CASSLSGTLAEQYF.

A few counts support this clonotype. The V and J genes are TRBV7-3 and TRBJ2-5, with D possibly being TRBD1 (6 bases). This CDR3 has 15 residues. Germline V gives CDR1 SGHTA, CDR2 FQGTGA. V shed 5 bases and J shed 0 bases, with 13 bases lying between them. CDR3 nucleotides: TGTGCCAGCAGCCCGACAGGAAAGTACCAAGAGACCCAGTACTTC. It is translated as CASSPTGKYQETQYF. Variable domain in full (rest from reference TRBV7-3 and TRBJ2-5): GAGVSQTPSNKVTEKGKYVELRCDPISGHTALYWYRQSLGQGPEFLIYFQGTGAADDSGLPNDRFFAVRPEGSVSTLKIQRTERGDSAVYLCASSPTGKYQETQYFGPGTRLLVL.

V usage is TRBV4-1 and J usage is TRBJ1-5; tentative D call: TRBD1 (6 bases). Trimming took off 4 bases at V and 1 base at J, with 11 bases between the two ends. This CDR3 comprises 15 residues. CDR1 is MGHRA and CDR2 is YSYEKL in the germline V gene. CDR3 bases: TGCGCCAGCAGCCCCCCGGGGGCAAGCAATCAGCCCCAGCATTTT. It codes for CASSPPGASNQPQHF.

This clonotype was picked up many times. V is TRBV12-3 or TRBV12-4 and J is TRBJ2-2, with TRBD1 identical over 7 bases. The length of the CDR3 is 16 residues. Trimming cost V 4 bases and J 0 bases; bases outside gene matches: 5. The CDR3 reads CASSSDRVANTGELFF. In nucleotides, the CDR3 is TGTGCCAGCAGTTCCGACAGGGTTGCGAACACCGGGGAGCTGTTTTTT.

This clonotype was counted between two and nine times. This rearrangement joins TRBV20-1 to TRBJ2-4, with a possible D match to TRBD1 (6 bases). CDR1 is DFQATT, CDR2 SNEGSKA, per germline (reference sequence). Trimming took 6 bases from V and 2 from J, leaving 17 bases between them. This CDR3 is 15 amino acids long. The CDR3 protein is CSATLGQSPKNIQYF. CDR3 bases: TGCAGTGCAACCCTCGGACAGTCCCCCAAAAACATTCAGTACTTC.

The chain joins TRBV20-1 to TRBJ1-1, with unresolved D. The CDR3 runs 12 residues. CDR1 is DFQATT and CDR2 is SNEGSKA in the germline V gene (reference sequence). V was shortened by 5 bases and J by 4 bases, with 11 bases between the two germline ends. CDR3 region: CSARRSLTEAFF. The CDR3 coding sequence is TGCAGTGCTCGTCGGTCCCTCACTGAAGCTTTCTTT.

This clonotype was detected a few times. The rearrangement links TRBV7-2 to TRBJ1-1, with D possibly matching TRBD1 (5 bases). Germline V gene data show CDR1 as SGHTA and CDR2 as FQGNSA. The CDR3 has 15 amino acids. V was cut by 2 bases and J by 4 bases, with 14 bases left in between. Here the CDR3 reads CASSLPRGRGTEAFF. The DNA for the CDR3 is TGTGCCAGCAGCTTACCGCGGGGACGGGGCACTGAAGCTTTCTTT.

This clonotype was counted a few times. The gene calls are TRBV6-2 or TRBV6-3 and TRBJ2-7; possible D gene TRBD2, 6 bases. CDR1 is MNHEY, CDR2 SVGEGT, per germline. Trimming removed 2 bases at V and 2 bases at J, with 10 bases between. CDR3 length: 14 residues. The CDR3 loop reads CASSYRGNTYEQYF. The CDR3 DNA is TGTGCCAGCAGTTACCGCGGGAACACCTACGAGCAGTACTTC.

This clonotype was detected many times. The chain carries TRBV29-1 and TRBJ1-1, with D hard to call. V lost 4 bases to trimming and J lost 5 bases, with 8 bases between them. The CDR3 covers 11 residues. CDR1 is SQVTM, CDR2 ANQGSEA, per germline. CDR3 amino acids: CSVVGGTEAFF. CDR3 sequence (DNA): TGCAGCGTTGTCGGAGGGACTGAAGCTTTCTTT.

This clonotype was observed a handful of times. The J gene is TRBJ2-3, the V gene TRBV12-5; no reliable D call. The ends were cut back, 3 bases at V and 5 bases at J, with 6 bases in the middle. Germline CDR1 reads LGHNT; CDR2 reads FRNRAP. This CDR3 is 12 amino acids long. CDR3 sequence reads: CASGFAKDTQYF. The CDR3 nucleotides are TGTGCTAGTGGTTTTGCGAAAGATACGCAGTATTTT.

V usage is TRBV4-2 and J usage is TRBJ2-2; no clear D gene. V was clipped by 1 base and J by 1 base, with 7 bases between them. Germline V lookup: CDR1 LGHNA, CDR2 YNFKEQ. The CDR3 contains 15 residues. The CDR3 reads CASSQVSGNTGELFF. The CDR3 coding sequence is TGTGCCAGCAGCCAAGTCTCAGGGAACACCGGGGAGCTGTTTTTT.

Only a few counts were recorded for this clonotype. The chain couples TRBV4-1 to TRBJ2-1; tentative D call: TRBD1 (6 bases). The V gene lost 0 bases and the J gene lost 3 bases, with 9 bases spanning the gap. The CDR3 covers 15 residues. Germline V gene data show CDR1 as MGHRA and CDR2 as YSYEKL. CDR3 loop: CASSQEGANYNEQFF. CDR3 DNA: TGCGCCAGCAGCCAAGAGGGGGCCAACTACAATGAGCAGTTCTTC.

This clonotype was observed a handful of times. The chain employs TRBV7-3 and TRBJ1-1; weak D call: TRBD1 (6 bases). The CDR3 length is 13 residues. Per germline, CDR1 SGHTA and CDR2 FQGTGA. V lost 5 bases, J lost 5 bases, and 12 bases lay in between. Here the CDR3 reads CASSGKGGTEAFF. The CDR3 nucleotides are TGTGCCAGCAGCGGAAAGGGGGGGACTGAAGCTTTCTTT.

This clonotype was counted at least ten times. The gene calls are TRBV5-1 and TRBJ2-1; weak D call: TRBD1 (6 bases). V gave up 8 bases and J gave up 1 base, with 13 bases separating them. Germline CDR1 SGHRS, CDR2 YFSETQ. This CDR3 has 14 amino acids. The DNA for the CDR3 is TGCGCCAGTAAGACAGGCGAGTCCTACAATGAGCAGTTCTTC. It is translated as CASKTGESYNEQFF.

This sequence joins TRBV27 and TRBJ2-7; the D is unclear. CDR3 length: 15 amino acids. Germline CDR1 reads MNHEY; CDR2 reads SMNVEV (reference sequence). V was pared by 5 bases and J by 2 bases, with 16 bases between. The CDR3 is CASSPRTGLAYEQYF. Written as DNA, the CDR3 is TGTGCCAGCAGTCCCCGTACGGGTTTGGCCTACGAGCAGTACTTC.

In its sample, this clonotype was seen a few times. This sequence joins TRBV6-5 and TRBJ2-4; D is unclear. This CDR3 has 15 residues. Looked up from germline, CDR1 is MNHEY and CDR2 is SVGAGI. Trimming removed 2 bases at V and 1 base at J, with 9 bases between. The CDR3 here is CASSYKADAKNIQYF. The CDR3 nucleotides read TGTGCCAGCAGTTACAAGGCAGACGCCAAAAACATTCAGTACTTC.

This clonotype was seen only a few times. This sequence joins TRBV20-1 and TRBJ1-6; TRBD1 is a possible D gene (6 bases). Trimming shortened V by 6 bases and J by 6 bases, and 15 bases separated the two germline ends. The CDR3 has 14 amino acids. CDR1 is DFQATT and CDR2 is SNEGSKA in the germline V gene (reference sequence). For the CDR3, the DNA is TGCAGTGCCCTACAGGGTATTAGTAATTCACCCCTCCACTTT. Amino acids: CSALQGISNSPLHF.